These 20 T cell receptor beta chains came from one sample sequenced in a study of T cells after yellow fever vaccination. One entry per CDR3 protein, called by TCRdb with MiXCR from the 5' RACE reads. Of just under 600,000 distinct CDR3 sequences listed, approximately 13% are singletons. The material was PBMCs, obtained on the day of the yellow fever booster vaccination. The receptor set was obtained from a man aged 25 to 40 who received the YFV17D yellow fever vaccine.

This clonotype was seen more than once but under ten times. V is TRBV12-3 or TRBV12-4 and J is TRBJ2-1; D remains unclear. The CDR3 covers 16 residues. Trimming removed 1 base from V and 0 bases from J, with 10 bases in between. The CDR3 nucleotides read TGTGCCAGCAGTTTAGGCCCGATGAGCTCCTACAATGAGCAGTTCTTC. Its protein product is CASSLGPMSSYNEQFF.

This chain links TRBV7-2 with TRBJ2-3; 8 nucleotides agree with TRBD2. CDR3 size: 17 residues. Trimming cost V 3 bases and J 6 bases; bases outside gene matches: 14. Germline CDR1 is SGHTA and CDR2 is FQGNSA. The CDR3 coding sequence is TGTGCCAGCAGCTTCGGGCTAGCGGGCCCTGGGGGGGATACGCAGTATTTT. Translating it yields CASSFGLAGPGGDTQYF.

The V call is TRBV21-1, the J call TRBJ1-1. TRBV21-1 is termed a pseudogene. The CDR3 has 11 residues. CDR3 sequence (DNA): TGTGCCATGGCAGACGGAACTGAAGCTTTCTTT. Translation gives CAMADGTEAFF.

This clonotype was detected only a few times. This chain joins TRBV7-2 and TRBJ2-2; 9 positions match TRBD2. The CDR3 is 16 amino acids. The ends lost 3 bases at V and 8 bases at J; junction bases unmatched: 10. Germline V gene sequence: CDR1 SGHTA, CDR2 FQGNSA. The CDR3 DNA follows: TGTGCCAGCAGCTTCGGATCCCGGCGGGAGGGAGGGGAGCTGTTTTTT. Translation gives CASSFGSRREGGELFF.

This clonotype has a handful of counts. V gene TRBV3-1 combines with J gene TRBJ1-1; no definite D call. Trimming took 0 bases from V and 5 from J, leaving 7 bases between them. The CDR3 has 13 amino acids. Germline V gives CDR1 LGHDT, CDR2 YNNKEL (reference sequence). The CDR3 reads CASSQDIVTEAFF. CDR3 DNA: TGTGCCAGCAGCCAAGATATAGTAACTGAAGCTTTCTTT.

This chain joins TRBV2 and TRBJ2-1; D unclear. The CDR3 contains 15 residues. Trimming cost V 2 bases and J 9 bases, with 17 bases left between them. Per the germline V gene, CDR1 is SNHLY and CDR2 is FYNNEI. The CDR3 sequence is CASSELGQGVSEQFF. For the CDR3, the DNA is TGTGCCAGCAGTGAATTGGGCCAAGGAGTCAGTGAGCAGTTCTTC.

CDR3 in DNA: TGTGCCAGCAGCCCCCCCCTCGATGAGCAGTTCTTC. The encoded protein is CASSPPLDEQFF. The J gene is TRBJ2-1, the V gene TRBV7-2; D unclear. V lost 5 bases to trimming and J lost 8 bases, with 10 bases between them. CDR1 is SGHTA and CDR2 is FQGNSA in the germline V gene. The CDR3 sequence is 12 residues long.

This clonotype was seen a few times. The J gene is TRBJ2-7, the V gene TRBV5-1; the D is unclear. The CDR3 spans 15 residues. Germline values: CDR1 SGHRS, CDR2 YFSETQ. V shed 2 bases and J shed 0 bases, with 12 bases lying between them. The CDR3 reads CASSFSRGFSYEQYF. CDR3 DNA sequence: TGCGCCAGCAGCTTCAGTCGCGGCTTCTCCTACGAGCAGTACTTC.

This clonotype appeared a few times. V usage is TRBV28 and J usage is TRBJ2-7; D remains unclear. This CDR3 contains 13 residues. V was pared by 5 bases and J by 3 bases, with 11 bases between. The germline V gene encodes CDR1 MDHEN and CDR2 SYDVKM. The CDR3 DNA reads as TGTGCCAGCAGTCCCACTCCTAACTACGAGCAGTACTTC. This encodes CASSPTPNYEQYF.

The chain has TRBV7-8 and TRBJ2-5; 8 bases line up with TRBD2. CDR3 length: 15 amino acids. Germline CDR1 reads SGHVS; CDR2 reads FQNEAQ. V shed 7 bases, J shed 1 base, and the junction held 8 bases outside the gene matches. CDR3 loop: CASTTGGGLQETQYF. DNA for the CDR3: TGTGCCAGCACCACGGGGGGGGGCCTCCAAGAGACCCAGTACTTC. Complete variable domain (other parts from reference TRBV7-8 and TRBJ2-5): GAGVSQSPRYKVAKRGQDVALRCDPISGHVSLFWYQQALGQGPEFLTYFQNEAQLDKSGLPSDRFFAERPEGSVSTLKIQRTQQEDSAVYLCASTTGGGLQETQYFGPGTRLLVL.

The CDR3 spells CSALRTGGSGSGYTF. The CDR3 region has the DNA TGCAGTGCTCTTCGGACAGGGGGCTCGGGTTCTGGCTACACCTTC. The V call is TRBV20-1, the J call TRBJ1-2, with 11 positions matching TRBD1. Looked up from germline, CDR1 is DFQATT and CDR2 is SNEGSKA (reference sequence). The ends lost 5 bases at V and 7 bases at J; junction bases unmatched: 12. The CDR3 covers 15 residues.

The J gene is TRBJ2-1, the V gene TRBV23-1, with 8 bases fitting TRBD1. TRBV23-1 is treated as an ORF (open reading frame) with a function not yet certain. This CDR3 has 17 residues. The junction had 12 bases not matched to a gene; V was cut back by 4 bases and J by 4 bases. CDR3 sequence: CASSPTIRDRIYNEQFF. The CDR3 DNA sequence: TGCGCCAGCAGTCCGACAATCCGGGACAGGATATACAATGAGCAGTTCTTC.

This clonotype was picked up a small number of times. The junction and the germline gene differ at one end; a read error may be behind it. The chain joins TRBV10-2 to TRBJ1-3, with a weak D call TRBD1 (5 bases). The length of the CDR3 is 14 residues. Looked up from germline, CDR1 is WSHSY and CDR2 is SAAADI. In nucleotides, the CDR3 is TGCGCCAGCACAGGGCTAGGGGCTGGAAACACCATATGTTTT. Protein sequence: CASTGLGAGNTICF.

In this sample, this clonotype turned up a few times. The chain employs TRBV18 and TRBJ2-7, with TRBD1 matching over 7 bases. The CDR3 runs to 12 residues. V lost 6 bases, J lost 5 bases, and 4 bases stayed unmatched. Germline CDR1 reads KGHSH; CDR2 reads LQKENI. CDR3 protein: CASSTGPHEQYF. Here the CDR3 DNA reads TGTGCCAGCTCGACAGGGCCCCACGAGCAGTACTTC.

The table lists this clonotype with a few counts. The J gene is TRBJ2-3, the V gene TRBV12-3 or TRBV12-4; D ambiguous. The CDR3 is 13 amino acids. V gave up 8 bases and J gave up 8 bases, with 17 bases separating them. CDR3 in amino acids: CASLPEAWGTQYF. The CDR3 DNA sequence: TGTGCCAGCCTCCCCGAAGCTTGGGGTACGCAGTATTTT.

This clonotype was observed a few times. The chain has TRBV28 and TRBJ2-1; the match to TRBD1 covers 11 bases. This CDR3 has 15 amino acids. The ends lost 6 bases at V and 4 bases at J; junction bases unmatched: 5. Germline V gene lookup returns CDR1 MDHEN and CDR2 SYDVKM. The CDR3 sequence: CASSTGTGGYNEQFF. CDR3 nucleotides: TGTGCCAGCAGCACCGGGACAGGGGGGTACAATGAGCAGTTCTTC. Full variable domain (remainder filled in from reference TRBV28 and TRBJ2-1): DVKVTQSSRYLVKRTGEKVFLECVQDMDHENMFWYRQDPGLGLRLIYFSYDVKMKEKGDIPEGYSVSREKKERFSLILESASTNQTSMYLCASSTGTGGYNEQFFGPGTRLTVL.

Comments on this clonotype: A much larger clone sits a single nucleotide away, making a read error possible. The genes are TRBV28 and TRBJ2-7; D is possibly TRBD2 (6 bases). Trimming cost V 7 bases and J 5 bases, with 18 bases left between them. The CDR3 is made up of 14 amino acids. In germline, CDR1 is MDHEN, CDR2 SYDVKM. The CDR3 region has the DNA TGTGCCAGCACTAACCTAGCGTTCGTGAACGAGCAGTACTTC. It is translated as CASTNLAFVNEQYF.

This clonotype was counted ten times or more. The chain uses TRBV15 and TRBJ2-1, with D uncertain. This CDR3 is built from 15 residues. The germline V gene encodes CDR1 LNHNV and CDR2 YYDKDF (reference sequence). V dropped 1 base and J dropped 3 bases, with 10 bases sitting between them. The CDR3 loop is CATSRVGSSYNEQFF. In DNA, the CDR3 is TGTGCCACCAGCAGAGTCGGGTCAAGCTACAATGAGCAGTTCTTC.

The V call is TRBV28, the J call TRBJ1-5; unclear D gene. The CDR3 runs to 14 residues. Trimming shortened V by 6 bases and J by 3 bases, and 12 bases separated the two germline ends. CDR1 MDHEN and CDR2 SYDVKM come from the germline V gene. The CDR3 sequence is CASRKPGDNQPQHF. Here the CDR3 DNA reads TGTGCCAGCAGAAAACCGGGTGACAATCAGCCCCAGCATTTT.

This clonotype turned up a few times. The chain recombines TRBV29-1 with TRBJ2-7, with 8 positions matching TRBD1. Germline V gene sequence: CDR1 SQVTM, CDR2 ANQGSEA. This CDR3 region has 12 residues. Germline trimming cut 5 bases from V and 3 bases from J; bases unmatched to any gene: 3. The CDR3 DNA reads TGCAGCGTTCGGACAGGGAGCTACGAGCAGTACTTC. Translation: CSVRTGSYEQYF.